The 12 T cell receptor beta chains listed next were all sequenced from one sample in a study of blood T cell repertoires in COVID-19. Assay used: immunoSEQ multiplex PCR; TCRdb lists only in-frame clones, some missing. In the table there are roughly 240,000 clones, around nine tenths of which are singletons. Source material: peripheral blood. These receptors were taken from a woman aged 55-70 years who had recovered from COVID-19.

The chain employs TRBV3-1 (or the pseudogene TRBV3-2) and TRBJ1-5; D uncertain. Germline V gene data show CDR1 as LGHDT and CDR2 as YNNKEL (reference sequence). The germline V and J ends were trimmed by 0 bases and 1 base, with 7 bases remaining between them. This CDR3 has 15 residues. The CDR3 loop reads CASSQDPRSNQPQHF. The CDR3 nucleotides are TGTGCCAGCAGCCAAGATCCTAGGAGCAATCAGCCCCAGCATTTT.

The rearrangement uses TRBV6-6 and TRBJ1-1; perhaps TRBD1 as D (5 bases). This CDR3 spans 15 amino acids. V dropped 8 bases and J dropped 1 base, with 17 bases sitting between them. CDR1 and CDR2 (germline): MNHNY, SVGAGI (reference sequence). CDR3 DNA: TGTGCCAGCTTCCTCAGGGTAAGAGAGAACACTGAAGCTTTCTTT. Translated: CASFLRVRENTEAFF.

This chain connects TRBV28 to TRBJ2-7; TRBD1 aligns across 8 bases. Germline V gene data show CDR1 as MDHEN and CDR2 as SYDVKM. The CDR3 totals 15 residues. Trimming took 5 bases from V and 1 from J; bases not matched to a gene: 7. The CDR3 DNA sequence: TGTGCCAGCAGTGAATCCCGGGACAGGTCCTACGAGCAGTACTTC. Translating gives CASSESRDRSYEQYF.

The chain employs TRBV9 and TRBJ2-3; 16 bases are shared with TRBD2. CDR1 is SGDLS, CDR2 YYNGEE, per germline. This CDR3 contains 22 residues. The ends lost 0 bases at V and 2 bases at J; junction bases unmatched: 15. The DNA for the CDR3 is TGTGCCAGCAGCGTAGCCTCGAAGGGACTAGCGGGGGGGACCCGTGACACAGATACGCAGTATTTT. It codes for CASSVASKGLAGGTRDTDTQYF.

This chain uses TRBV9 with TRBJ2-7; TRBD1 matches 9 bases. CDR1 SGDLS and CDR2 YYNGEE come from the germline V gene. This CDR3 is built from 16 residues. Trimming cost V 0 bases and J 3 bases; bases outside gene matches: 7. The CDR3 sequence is CASSVATTGGDYEQYF. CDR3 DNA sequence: TGTGCCAGCAGCGTAGCTACGACAGGGGGGGACTACGAGCAGTACTTC.

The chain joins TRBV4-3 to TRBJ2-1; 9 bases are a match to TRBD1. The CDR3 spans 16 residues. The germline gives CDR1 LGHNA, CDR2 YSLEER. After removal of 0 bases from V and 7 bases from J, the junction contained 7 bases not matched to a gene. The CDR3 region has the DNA TGCGCCAGCAGCCAAGATCGGGGGACAGGGTCGAATGAGCAGTTCTTC. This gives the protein CASSQDRGTGSNEQFF.

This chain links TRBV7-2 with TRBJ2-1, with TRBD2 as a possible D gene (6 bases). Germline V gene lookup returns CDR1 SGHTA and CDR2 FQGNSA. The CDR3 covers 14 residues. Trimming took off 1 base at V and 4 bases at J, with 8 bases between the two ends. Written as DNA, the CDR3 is TGTGCCAGCAGCTTAGGACTAGAATACAATGAGCAGTTCTTC. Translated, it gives CASSLGLEYNEQFF.

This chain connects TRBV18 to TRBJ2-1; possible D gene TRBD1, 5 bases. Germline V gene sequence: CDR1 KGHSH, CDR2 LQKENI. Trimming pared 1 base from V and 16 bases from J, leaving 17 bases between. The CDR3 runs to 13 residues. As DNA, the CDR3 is TGTGCCAGCTCACCACGTGCGTCAGGGCCTGTATTCTTC. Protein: CASSPRASGPVFF.

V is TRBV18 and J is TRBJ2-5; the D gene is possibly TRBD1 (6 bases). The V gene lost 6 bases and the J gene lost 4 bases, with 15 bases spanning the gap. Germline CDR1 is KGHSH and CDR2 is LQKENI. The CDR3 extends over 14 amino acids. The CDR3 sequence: CASSRTALAETQYF. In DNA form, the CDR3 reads TGTGCCAGCTCCCGGACAGCATTAGCAGAGACCCAGTACTTC.

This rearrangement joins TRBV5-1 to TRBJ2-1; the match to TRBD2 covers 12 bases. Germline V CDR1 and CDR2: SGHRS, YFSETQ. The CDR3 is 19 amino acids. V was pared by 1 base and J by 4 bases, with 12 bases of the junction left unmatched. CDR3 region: CASSLQAILAGGPYNEQFF. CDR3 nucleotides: TGCGCCAGCAGCTTGCAGGCTATACTAGCGGGGGGCCCTTACAATGAGCAGTTCTTC.

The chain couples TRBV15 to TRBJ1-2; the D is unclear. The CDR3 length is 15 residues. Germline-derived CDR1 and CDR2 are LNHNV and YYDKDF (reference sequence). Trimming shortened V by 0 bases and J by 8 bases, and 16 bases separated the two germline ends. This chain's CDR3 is CATSRDLTPLGGYTF. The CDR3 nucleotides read TGTGCCACCAGCAGAGATTTAACTCCCCTCGGGGGCTACACCTTC.

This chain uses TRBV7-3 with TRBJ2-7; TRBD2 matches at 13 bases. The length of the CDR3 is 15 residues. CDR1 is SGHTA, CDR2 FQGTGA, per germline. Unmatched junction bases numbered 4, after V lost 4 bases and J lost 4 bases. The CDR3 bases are TGTGCCAGCAGCTCCGGACTAGCGGGGGAATACGAGCAGTACTTC. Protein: CASSSGLAGEYEQYF.